This T cell receptor (beta chain) was captured in a study of identifying expanded T cells in peripheral blood. Study-wide findings and caveats: Over approximately two and four weeks, about 15 and 19 clones changed, versus around 1.2 between replicates.

TCRdb's table, derived via immunoSEQ multiplex PCR, lists solely in-frame clones and lacks some. The repertoire includes tens of thousands of clones, roughly 88% of them detected once, and under 4.5% sits in the top ten. CDR1 and CDR2 from the germline V gene are MRHNA and SNTAGT. This CDR3 spans 13 amino acids. The germline V and J ends were trimmed by 3 bases and 4 bases, with 6 bases remaining between them. By share, this clone ranks as medium-sized. Its matching antigen is unknown. V gene TRBV6-4 combines with J gene TRBJ2-2; a weak D match, TRBD1 (6 bases). The source material was blood. The clonotype comes from a person aged 18 to 70 in good health. CDR3 residues: CASSEQGTGELFF. The CDR3 nucleotides read TGTGCCAGCAGTGAACAGGGCACCGGGGAGCTGTTTTTT.